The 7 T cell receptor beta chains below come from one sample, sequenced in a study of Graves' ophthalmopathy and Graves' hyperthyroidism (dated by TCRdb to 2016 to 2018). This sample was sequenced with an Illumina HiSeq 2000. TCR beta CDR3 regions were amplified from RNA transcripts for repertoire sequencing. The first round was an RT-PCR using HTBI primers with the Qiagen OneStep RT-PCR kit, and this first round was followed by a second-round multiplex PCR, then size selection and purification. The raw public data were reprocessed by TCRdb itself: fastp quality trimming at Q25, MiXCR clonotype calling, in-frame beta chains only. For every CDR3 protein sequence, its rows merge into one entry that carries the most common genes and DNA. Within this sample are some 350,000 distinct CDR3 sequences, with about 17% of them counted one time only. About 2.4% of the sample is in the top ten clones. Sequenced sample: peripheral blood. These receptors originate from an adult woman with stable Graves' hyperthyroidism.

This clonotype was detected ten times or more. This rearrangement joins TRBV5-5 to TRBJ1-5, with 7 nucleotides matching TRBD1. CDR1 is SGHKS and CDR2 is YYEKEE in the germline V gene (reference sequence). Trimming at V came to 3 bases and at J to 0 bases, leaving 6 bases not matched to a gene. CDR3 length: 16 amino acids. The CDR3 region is CASSSQGPDSNQPQHF. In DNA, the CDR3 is TGTGCCAGCAGCTCACAGGGGCCTGATAGCAATCAGCCCCAGCATTTT.

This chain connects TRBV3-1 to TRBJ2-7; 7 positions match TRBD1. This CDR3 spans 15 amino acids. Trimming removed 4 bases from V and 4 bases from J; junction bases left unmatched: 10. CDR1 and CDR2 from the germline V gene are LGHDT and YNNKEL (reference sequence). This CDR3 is CASSPWDRPTYEQYF. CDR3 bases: TGTGCCAGCAGCCCCTGGGACAGACCCACATACGAGCAGTACTTC.

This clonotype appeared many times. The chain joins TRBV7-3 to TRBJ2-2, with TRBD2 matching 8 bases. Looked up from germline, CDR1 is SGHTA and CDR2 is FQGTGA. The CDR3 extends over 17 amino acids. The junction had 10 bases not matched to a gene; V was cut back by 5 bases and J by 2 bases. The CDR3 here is CASSRTAGVQNTGELFF. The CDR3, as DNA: TGTGCCAGCAGCCGAACAGCGGGAGTCCAAAACACCGGGGAGCTGTTTTTT.

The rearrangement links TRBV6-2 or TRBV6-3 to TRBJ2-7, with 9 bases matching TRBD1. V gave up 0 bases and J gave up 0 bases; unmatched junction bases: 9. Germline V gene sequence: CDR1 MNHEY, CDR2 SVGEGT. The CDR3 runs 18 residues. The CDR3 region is CASSYSYRDRDYSYEQYF. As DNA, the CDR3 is TGTGCCAGCAGTTACTCCTACCGGGACAGGGATTACTCCTACGAGCAGTACTTC.

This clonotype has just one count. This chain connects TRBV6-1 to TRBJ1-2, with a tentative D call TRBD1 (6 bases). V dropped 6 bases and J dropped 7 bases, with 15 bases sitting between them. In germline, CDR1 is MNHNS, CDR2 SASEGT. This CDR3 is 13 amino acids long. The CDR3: CASSPQQGSGYTF. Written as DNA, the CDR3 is TGTGCCAGCAGCCCCCAACAGGGCTCTGGCTACACCTTC.

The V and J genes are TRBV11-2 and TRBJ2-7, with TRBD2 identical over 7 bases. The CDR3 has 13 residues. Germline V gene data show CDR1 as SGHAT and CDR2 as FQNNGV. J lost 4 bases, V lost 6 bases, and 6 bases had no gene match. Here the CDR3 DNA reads TGTGCCAGCAGTTCGACTAGCCAGTACGAGCAGTACTTC. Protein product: CASSSTSQYEQYF.

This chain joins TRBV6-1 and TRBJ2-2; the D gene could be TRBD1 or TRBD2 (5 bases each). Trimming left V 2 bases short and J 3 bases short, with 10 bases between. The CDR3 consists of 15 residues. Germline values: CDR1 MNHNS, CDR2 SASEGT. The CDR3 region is CASSEIGTYTGELFF. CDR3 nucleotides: TGTGCCAGCAGTGAAATAGGGACCTACACCGGGGAGCTGTTTTTT.